This T cell receptor (beta chain) was captured by sequencing in a study of blood T cells in healthy people across ages. V was trimmed by 9 bases and J by 4 bases, leaving 9 bases between them. The V gene's germline CDR1 is KGHDR and CDR2 SFDVKD. This CDR3 has 12 residues. A second about 6 to 12 cycle PCR used barcoded and J-beta primers. Via MiXCR, TCRdb re-called the 5' RACE reads, giving one row per CDR3 protein. Counted here are roughly 1.6 million distinct CDR3 sequences, 30% to 35% occurring once; the ten biggest clones make up roughly 12%. The TCR comes from a woman aged 25 to 39 in good health. The sequencing input was blood. V is TRBV24-1 and J is TRBJ2-1; possible D gene TRBD2, 6 bases. The CDR3 is CATGGRYNEQFF. The CDR3 DNA reads as TGTGCCACCGGAGGGCGGTACAATGAGCAGTTCTTC.